The entry that follows covers one T cell receptor (beta chain) sequence. Trimming took 7 bases from V and 7 from J, leaving 19 bases between them. Germline loops: CDR1 SNHLY, CDR2 FYNNEI. The CDR3 covers 15 residues. These data originate in a study of T cell changes during pregnancy in multiple sclerosis. Assay: immunoSEQ multiplex PCR; the TCRdb copy retains only in-frame clones and omits some. Among some 60,000 clones listed, about nine tenths were seen once. The sequence was obtained from a female donor in good health, enrolled as a control in a pregnancy study. Specimen: peripheral blood, collected in the second trimester of pregnancy. The J gene is TRBJ1-4, the V gene TRBV2, with a weak D call TRBD1 (5 bases). The CDR3 spells CASIEGRGNTEKLFF. CDR3 nucleotide sequence: TGTGCCAGCATCGAGGGGAGGGGCAATACTGAAAAACTGTTTTTT.